The entry below gives a single T cell receptor (beta chain) sequence along with its context. Between the trimmed V and J ends, which lost 5 bases and 11 bases, there was a span of 24 bases. Per the germline V gene, CDR1 is PRHDT and CDR2 is FYEKMQ (reference sequence). This CDR3 comprises 15 residues. This specimen comes from a study of blood T cells in healthy people across ages. The use of a sample-barcoded 5' primer and a J-beta primer mix characterized a second PCR of roughly 7 to 11 cycles. Each cDNA molecule received a tag from a template-switch adaptor that had 12 random nucleotides. One entry per CDR3 protein, called by TCRdb with MiXCR from the 5' RACE reads. The table includes roughly 730,000 distinct CDR3 sequences, 45% to 70% detected once.

The sequencing input was blood. The sequence came from a man between 35 and 55 years old in good health. This chain connects TRBV13 to TRBJ2-5, with D possibly matching TRBD2 (6 bases). The CDR3 region is CASSTAGGHYNEQYF. The CDR3 nucleotides read TGTGCCAGCAGCACCGCCGGAGGGCACTACAATGAGCAGTACTTC.